What follows is one T cell receptor beta chain and its context. This receptor's antigen is unknown. Per-nucleotide qualities are absent, and no much larger clonotype sits a single base away. This record belongs to a study of OX40 agonist ivuxolimab in advanced cancers. About the study as a whole: Ivuxolimab, which targeted the costimulatory receptor OX40 (CD134), was an agonistic, fully human IgG2 monoclonal antibody. A male proportion of around 81% and a mean age of about 60 years, ranging from roughly 20 to 80, were recorded for the dose-escalation cohort. Of the approximately 50 dose-escalation patients, hepatocellular carcinoma was present in about 20, melanoma in some 15, renal cell carcinoma in 9 and head and neck cancer in 9. Intravenous ivuxolimab was administered to patients every 2 weeks at six dose levels: 0.01, 0.1, 0.3, 1.5, 3 and 10 mg/kg. Partial responses occurred in three dose-escalation patients: two with cutaneous melanoma and one with hepatocellular carcinoma. The paper covers the monotherapy dose-escalation part of the phase I ivuxolimab trial, which included N ≈ 52 patients. The point of sequencing TCRbeta in the periphery was to test whether ivuxolimab changed TCR sequence diversity and drove clonal T-cell expansion. Prior anti-PD-1, anti-PD-L1 or anti-CTLA-4 therapy was permitted, and about two fifths of dose-escalation patients had received checkpoint inhibitors.

Looking up the germline V gene (reference sequence) yields CDR1 GTSNPN and CDR2 SVGIG. Taken from cysteine to phenylalanine, the CDR3 has 15 residues. Only the CDR3 portion is preserved as DNA: 45 bases, with reading frame beginning at the first base. V lost 0 bases and J lost 5 bases; the stretch between them is 16 bases long. Patients with autoimmune disease history or receiving systemic immunosuppression were excluded from the trial. Peripheral blood for TCR sequencing was drawn from every dose cohort at baseline, at cycle 4 day 1 and at cycle 7 day 1. Samples came from an open-label, multicenter, first-in-human phase I dose-escalation trial of ivuxolimab. Adults with locally advanced or metastatic melanoma, renal cell carcinoma, hepatocellular carcinoma or head and neck squamous cell carcinoma were enrolled in the trial. Before TCR sequencing, CD4+ T cells and CD8+ T cells were sorted from peripheral blood as separate populations.

Study-wide conclusions, independent of this receptor: Clonal expansion of both CD4+ and CD8+ blood T cells was observed from baseline to week 6 at doses 0.1 to 3.0 mg/kg. After ivuxolimab, more expanded clones were found on average in CD8+ T cells than in CD4+ T cells. Low levels of normalized T-cell clonal expansion were also seen in some nonresponding patients. Which antigens the clonally expanded peripheral T cells were specific for was not determined. In the 0.1-3.0 mg/kg groups, partial responders had among the lowest normalized peripheral clonal expansion, particularly in CD8+ T cells.

To sequence the TCRbeta CDR3 region, genomic DNA was isolated from the sorted cells. The immunoSEQ Assay was used to sequence the TCRbeta CDR3 regions. TCRdb retrieved this table from immuneACCESS and kept in-frame rearrangements only. Not all clones are present; in checked studies, unresolved V genes account for under half, and no reason is known for the remainder. A total of some 95,000 clones appear in this sample, about 91% of them only once. The biggest ten clones account for roughly 0.5% of the sample. Material: CD4+ or CD8+ T cells sorted from blood, obtained in a trial of the OX40 agonist ivuxolimab. This sequence was found in an adult with an advanced solid tumor such as melanoma, head and neck, liver or kidney cancer. This chain joins TRBV30 to TRBJ1-1, with an unclear D gene assignment. The CDR3 has the sequence CAWSVWRSLGTEAFF. The DNA is TGTGCCTGGAGTGTATGGAGGTCGCTGGGGACTGAAGCTTTCTTT.